This TCR beta chain was found in a study of blood T cells in healthy people across ages. Overall study findings and caveats: There were more naive CD4+ cells and higher diversity in long-lived donors than in aged donors.

Germline V gene data show CDR1 as PRHDT and CDR2 as FYEKMQ (reference sequence). With V trimmed by 0 bases and J by 0 bases, 7 bases remained unmatched. The CDR3 contains 18 residues. Approximately 10 milliliters was the volume of peripheral blood drawn from each donor. This clonotype was counted only a few times. Antigen: not known. PCR was performed a second time for about 7 to 12 cycles using a sample-barcoded 5' primer and a J-beta primer mix. Sequencing of every sample gave 3 million or more CDR3-containing paired-end reads. TCRdb ran MiXCR on the 5' RACE reads and lists one entry per CDR3 protein. Of about 1.5 million distinct CDR3 sequences listed, approximately 43% were seen once; the top ten hold less than 5%.

Sequencing used blood. This TCR came from a woman between 18 and 29 years old in good health. The J gene is TRBJ2-1, the V gene TRBV13, with TRBD2 matching 8 bases. CDR3 in amino acids: CASSLGLLAGSSYNEQFF. Written as DNA, the CDR3 is TGTGCCAGCAGCTTAGGCTTGTTAGCGGGGAGCTCCTACAATGAGCAGTTCTTC.